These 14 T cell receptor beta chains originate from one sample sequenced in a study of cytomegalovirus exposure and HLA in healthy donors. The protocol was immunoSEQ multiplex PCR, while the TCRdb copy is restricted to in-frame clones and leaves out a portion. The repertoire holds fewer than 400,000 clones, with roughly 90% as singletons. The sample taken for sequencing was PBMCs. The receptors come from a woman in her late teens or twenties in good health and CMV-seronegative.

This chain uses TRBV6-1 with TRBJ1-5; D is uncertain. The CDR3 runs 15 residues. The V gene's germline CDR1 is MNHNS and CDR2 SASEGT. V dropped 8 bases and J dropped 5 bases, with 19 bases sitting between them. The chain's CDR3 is CASVVGLQHHQPQHF. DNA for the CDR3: TGTGCCAGCGTTGTTGGATTACAGCATCATCAGCCCCAGCATTTT.

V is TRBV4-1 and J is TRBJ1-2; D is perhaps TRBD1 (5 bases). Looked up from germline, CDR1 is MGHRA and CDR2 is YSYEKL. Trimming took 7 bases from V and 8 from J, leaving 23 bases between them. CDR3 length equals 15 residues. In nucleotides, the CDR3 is TGCGCCAGCAAGCTTAGGGCAGGGTTCCTCTACGGCTACACCTTC. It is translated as CASKLRAGFLYGYTF.

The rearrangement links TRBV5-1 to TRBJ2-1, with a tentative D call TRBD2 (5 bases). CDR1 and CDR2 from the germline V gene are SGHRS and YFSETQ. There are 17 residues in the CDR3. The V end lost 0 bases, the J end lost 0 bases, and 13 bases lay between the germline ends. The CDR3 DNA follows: TGCGCCAGCAGCTTGGAAGGGAGCGGAGCCTCCTACAATGAGCAGTTCTTC. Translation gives CASSLEGSGASYNEQFF.

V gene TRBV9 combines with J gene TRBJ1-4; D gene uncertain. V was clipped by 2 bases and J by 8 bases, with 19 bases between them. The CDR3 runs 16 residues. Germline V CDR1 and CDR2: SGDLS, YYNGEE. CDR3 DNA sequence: TGTGCCAGCAGCGTTGGATATGGACTCTCTGGGGAAAAACTGTTTTTT. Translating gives CASSVGYGLSGEKLFF.

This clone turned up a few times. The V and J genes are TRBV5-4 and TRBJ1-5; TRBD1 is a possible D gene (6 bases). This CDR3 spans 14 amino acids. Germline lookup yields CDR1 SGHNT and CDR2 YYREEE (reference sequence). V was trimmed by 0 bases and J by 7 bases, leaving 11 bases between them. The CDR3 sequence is CASSLDRAQQPQHF. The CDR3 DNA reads TGTGCCAGCAGCTTGGACAGGGCCCAACAGCCCCAGCATTTT. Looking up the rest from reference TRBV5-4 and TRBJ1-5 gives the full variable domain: ETGVTQSPTHLIKTRGQQVTLRCSSQSGHNTVSWYQQALGQGPQFIFQYYREEENGRGNFPPRFSGLQFPNYSSELNVNALELDDSALYLCASSLDRAQQPQHFGDGTRLSIL.

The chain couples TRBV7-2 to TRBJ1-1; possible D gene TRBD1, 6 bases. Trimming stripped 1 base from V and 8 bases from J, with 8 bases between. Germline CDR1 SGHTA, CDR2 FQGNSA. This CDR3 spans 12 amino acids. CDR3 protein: CASSLETGEAFF. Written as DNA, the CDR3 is TGTGCCAGCAGCTTAGAAACAGGGGAAGCTTTCTTT. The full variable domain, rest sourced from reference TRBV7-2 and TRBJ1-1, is GAGVSQSPSNKVTEKGKDVELRCDPISGHTALYWYRQSLGQGLEFLIYFQGNSAPDKSGLPSDRFSAERTGGSVSTLTIQRTQQEDSAVYLCASSLETGEAFFGQGTRLTVV.

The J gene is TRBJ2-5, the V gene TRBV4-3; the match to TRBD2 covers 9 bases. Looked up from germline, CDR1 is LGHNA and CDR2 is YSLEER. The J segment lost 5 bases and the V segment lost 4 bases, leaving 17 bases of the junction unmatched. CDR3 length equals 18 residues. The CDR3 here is CASSPRRGTSRGPETQYF. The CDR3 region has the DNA TGCGCCAGCAGCCCGCGACGGGGGACTAGCAGGGGTCCGGAGACCCAGTACTTC.

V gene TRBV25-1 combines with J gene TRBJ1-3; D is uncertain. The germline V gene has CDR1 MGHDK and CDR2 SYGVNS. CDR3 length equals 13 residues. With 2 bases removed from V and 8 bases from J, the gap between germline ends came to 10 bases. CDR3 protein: CASSEQNGDTIYF. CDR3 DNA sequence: TGTGCCAGCAGTGAACAGAACGGGGACACCATATATTTT.

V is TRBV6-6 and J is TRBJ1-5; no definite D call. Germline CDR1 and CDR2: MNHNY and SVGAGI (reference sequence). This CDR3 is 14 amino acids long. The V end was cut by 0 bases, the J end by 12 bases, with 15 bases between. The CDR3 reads CASSYSAGSQSQHF. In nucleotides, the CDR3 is TGTGCCAGCAGTTACTCTGCGGGGTCCCAGAGCCAGCATTTT.

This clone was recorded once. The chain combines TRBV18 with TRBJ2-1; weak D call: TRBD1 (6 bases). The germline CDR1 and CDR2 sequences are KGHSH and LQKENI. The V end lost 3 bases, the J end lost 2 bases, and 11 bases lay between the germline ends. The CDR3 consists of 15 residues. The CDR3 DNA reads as TGTGCCAGCTCACCGGAACAGGGAACCTACAATGAGCAGTTCTTC. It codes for CASSPEQGTYNEQFF.

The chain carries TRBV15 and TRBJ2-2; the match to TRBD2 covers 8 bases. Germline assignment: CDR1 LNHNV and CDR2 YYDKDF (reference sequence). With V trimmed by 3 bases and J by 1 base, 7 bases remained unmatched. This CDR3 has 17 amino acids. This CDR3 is CATSRSGGLLNTGELFF. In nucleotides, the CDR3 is TGTGCCACCAGCAGGAGCGGGGGACTCCTGAACACCGGGGAGCTGTTTTTT.

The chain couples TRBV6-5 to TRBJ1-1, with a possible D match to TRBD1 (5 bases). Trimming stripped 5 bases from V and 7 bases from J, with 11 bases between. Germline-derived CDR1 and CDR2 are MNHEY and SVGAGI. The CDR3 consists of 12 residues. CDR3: CASSRDGGEAFF. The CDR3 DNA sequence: TGTGCCAGCAGTAGAGACGGGGGTGAAGCTTTCTTT.

Written as DNA, the CDR3 is TGTGCCAGCAGCTGGACTAGCGGGAACTACGAGCAGTACTTC. It translates to CASSWTSGNYEQYF. The chain recombines TRBV7-2 with TRBJ2-7; 12 nucleotides align to TRBD2. Germline V gene sequence: CDR1 SGHTA, CDR2 FQGNSA. The V segment lost 4 bases and the J segment 3 bases; nucleotides outside the gene matches: 1. There are 14 residues in the CDR3.

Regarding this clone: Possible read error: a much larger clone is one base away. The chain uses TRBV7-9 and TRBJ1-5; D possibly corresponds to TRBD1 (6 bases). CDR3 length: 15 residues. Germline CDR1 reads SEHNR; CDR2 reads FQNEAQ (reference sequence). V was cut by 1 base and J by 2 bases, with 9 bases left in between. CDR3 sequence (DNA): TGTGCCAGCAGCTTAGGCAGGGGAGGCAATCAGCCCCAGCATTTT. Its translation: CASSLGRGGNQPQHF.